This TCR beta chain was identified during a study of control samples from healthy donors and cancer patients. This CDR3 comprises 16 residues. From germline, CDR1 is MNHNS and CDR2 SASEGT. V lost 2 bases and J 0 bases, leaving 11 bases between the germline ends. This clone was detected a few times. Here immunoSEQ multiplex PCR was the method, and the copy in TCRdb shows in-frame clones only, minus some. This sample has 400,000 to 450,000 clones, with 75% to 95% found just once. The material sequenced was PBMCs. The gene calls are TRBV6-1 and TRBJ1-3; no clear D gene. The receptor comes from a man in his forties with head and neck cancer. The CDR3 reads CASSEFYTSSGNTIYF. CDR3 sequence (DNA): TGTGCCAGCAGTGAATTTTACACCAGCTCTGGAAACACCATATATTTT.